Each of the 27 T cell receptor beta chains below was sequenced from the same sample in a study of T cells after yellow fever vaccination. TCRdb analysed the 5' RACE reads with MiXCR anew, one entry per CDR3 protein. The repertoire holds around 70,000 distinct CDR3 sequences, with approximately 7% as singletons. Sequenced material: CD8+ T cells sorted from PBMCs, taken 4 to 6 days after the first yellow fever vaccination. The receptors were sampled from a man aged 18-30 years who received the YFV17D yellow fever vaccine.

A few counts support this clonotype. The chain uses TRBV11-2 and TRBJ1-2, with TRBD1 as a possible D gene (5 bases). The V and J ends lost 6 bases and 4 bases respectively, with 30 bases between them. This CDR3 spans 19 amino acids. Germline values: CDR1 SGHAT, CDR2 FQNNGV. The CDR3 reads CASSQSSPFLRQSSYGYTF. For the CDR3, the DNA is TGTGCCAGCAGTCAAAGTTCGCCTTTCCTTCGACAGTCCAGCTATGGCTACACCTTC.

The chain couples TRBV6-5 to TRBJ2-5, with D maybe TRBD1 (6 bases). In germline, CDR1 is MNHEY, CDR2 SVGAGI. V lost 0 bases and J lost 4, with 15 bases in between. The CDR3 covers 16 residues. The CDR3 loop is CASSYSSGRGLETQYF. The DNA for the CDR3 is TGTGCCAGCAGTTACTCTTCGGGTAGGGGGTTAGAGACCCAGTACTTC.

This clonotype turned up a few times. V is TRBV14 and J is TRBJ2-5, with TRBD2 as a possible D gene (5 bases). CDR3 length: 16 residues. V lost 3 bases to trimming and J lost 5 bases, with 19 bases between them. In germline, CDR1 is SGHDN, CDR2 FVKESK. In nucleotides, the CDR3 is TGTGCCAGCAGCCAGCCCGGGATCGCCACCGGGGAGACCCAGTACTTC. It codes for CASSQPGIATGETQYF.

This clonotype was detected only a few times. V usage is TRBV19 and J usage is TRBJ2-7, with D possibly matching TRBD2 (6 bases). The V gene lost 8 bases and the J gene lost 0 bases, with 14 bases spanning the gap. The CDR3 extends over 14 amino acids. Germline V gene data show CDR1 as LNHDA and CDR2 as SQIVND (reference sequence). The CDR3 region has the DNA TGTGCCAGTGGAACGATGGGGGGCTCCTACGAGCAGTACTTC. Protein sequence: CASGTMGGSYEQYF. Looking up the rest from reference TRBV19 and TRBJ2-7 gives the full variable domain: DGGITQSPKYLFRKEGQNVTLSCEQNLNHDAMYWYRQDPGQGLRLIYYSQIVNDFQKGDIAEGYSVSREKKESFPLTVTSAQKNPTAFYLCASGTMGGSYEQYFGPGTRLTVT.

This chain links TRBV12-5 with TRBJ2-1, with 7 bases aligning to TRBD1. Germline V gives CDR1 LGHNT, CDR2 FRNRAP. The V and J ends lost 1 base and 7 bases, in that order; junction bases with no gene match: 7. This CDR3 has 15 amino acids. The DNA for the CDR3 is TGTGCTAGTGGTTTGGGGCAGGGGGTGGAAAATGAGCAGTTCTTC. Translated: CASGLGQGVENEQFF.

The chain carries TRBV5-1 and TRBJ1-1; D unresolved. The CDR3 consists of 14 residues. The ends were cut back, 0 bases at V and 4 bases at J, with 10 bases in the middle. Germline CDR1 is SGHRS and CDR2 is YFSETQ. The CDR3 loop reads CASSLALKATEAFF. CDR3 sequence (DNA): TGCGCCAGCAGCTTGGCCTTGAAGGCCACTGAAGCTTTCTTT.

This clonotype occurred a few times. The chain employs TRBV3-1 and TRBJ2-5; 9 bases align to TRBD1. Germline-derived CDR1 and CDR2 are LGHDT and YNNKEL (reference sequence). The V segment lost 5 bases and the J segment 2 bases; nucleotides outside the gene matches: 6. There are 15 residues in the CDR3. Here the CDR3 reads CASSYGTGPQETQYF. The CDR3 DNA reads TGTGCCAGCAGCTATGGGACAGGGCCGCAAGAGACCCAGTACTTC.

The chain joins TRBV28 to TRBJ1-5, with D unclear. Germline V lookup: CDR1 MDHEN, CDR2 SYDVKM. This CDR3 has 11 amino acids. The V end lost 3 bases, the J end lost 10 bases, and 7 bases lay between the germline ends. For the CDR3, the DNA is TGTGCCAGCAGTTTGGGGTCCCCCCAGCATTTT. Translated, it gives CASSLGSPQHF.

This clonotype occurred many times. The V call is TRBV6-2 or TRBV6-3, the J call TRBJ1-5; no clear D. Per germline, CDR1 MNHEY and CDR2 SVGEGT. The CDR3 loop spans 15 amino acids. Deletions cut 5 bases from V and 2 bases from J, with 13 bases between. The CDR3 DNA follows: TGTGCCAGCAGTGGCCGACCGGACGGCAATCAGCCCCAGCATTTT. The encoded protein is CASSGRPDGNQPQHF.

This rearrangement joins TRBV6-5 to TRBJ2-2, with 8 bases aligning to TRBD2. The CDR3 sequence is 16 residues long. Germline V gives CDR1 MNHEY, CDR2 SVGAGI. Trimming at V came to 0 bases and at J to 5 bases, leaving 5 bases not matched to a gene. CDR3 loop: CASSYSSGDGTGELFF. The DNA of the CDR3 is TGTGCCAGCAGTTACTCTAGCGGGGATGGGACCGGGGAGCTGTTTTTT.

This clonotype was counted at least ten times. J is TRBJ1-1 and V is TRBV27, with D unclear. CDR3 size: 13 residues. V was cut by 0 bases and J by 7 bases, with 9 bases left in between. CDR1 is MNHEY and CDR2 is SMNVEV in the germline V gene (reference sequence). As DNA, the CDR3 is TGTGCCAGCAGTTTATCTAAGTGGAATGAAGCTTTCTTT. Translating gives CASSLSKWNEAFF.

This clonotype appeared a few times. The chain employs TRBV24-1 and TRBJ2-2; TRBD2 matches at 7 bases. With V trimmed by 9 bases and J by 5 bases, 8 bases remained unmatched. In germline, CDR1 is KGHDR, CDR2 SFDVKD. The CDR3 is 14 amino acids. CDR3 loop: CATGSSGNTGELFF. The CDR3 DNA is TGTGCCACCGGCTCTAGCGGCAATACCGGGGAGCTGTTTTTT.

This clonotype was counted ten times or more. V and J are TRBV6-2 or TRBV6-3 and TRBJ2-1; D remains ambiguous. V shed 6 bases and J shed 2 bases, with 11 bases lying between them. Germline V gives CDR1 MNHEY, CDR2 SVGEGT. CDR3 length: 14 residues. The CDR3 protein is CASSQDSPYNEQFF. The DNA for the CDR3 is TGTGCCAGCAGCCAAGACTCCCCCTACAATGAGCAGTTCTTC.

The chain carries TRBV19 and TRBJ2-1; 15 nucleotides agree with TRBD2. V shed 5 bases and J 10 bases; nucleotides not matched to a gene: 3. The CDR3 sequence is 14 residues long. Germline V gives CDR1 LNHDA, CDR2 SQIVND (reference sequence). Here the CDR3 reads CASSGTSGGSEQFF. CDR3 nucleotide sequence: TGTGCCAGTAGTGGGACTAGCGGGGGGTCGGAGCAGTTCTTC.

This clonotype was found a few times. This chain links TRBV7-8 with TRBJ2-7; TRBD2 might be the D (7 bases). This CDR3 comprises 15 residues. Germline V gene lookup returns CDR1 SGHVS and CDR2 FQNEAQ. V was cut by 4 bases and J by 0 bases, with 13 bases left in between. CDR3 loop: CASSSSAGASYEQYV. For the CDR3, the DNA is TGTGCCAGCAGCTCTTCGGCGGGGGCCTCCTACGAGCAGTACGTC.

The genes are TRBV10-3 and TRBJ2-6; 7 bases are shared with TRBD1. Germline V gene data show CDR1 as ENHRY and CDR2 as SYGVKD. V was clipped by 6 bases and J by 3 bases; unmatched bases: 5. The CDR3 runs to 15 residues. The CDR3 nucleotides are TGTGCCATCAGCGACAGGGCTGGTGGGGCCAACGTCCTGACTTTC. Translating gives CAISDRAGGANVLTF.

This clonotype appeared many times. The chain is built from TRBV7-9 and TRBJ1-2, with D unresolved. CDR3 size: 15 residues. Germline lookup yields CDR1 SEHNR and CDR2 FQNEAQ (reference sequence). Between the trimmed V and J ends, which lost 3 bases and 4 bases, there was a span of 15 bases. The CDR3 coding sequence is TGTGCCAGCAGCTTCTCCGGGGTCCCTACCTATGGCTACACCTTC. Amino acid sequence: CASSFSGVPTYGYTF.

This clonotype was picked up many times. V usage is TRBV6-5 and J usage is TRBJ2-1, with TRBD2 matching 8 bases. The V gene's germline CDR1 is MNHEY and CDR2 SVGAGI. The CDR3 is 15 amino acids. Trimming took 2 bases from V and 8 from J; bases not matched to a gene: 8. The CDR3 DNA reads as TGTGCCAGCAGTTACGCCCACGGGGGGGTCGATGAGCAGTTCTTC. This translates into CASSYAHGGVDEQFF.

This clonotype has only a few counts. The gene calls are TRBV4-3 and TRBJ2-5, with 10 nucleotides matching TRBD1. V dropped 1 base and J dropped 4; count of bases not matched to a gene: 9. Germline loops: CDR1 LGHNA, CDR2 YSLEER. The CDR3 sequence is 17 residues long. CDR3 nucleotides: TGCGCCAGCAGCCAAGCAGTACCGGGACAGGGGCTAGAGACCCAGTACTTC. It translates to CASSQAVPGQGLETQYF.

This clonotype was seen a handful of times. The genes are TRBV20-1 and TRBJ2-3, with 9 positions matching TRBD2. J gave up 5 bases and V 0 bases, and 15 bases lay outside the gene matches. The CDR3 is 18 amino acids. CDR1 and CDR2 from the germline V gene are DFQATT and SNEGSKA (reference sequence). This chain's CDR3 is CSAREEAGGSGIRDTQYF. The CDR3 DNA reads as TGCAGTGCTAGAGAGGAAGCGGGGGGCAGCGGCATAAGAGATACGCAGTATTTT.

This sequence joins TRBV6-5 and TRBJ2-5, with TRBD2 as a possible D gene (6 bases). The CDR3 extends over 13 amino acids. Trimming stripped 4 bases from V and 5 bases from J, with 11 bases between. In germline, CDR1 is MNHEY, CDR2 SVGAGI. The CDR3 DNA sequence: TGTGCCAGCAGTTCGGCGGGGTGGGAGACCCAGTACTTC. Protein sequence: CASSSAGWETQYF.

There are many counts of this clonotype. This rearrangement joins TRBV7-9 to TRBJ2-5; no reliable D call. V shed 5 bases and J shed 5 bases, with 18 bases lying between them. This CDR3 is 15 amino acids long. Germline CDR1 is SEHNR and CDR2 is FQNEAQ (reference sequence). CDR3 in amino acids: CASSPVLYQTETQYF. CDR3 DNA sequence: TGTGCCAGCAGCCCGGTTCTGTACCAGACGGAGACCCAGTACTTC.

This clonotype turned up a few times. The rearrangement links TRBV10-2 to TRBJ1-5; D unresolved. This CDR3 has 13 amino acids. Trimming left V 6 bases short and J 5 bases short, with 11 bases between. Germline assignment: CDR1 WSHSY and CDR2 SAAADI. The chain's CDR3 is CASSPERDQPQHF. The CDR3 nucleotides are TGCGCCAGCAGCCCCGAGAGGGATCAGCCCCAGCATTTT.

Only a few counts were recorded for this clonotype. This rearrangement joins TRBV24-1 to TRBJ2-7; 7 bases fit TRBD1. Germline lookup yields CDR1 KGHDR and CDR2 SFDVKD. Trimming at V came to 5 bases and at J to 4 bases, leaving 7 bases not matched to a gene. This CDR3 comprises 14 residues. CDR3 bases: TGTGCCACCAGTGCCCCCCGGGACAGTTACGAGCAGTACGTC. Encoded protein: CATSAPRDSYEQYV.

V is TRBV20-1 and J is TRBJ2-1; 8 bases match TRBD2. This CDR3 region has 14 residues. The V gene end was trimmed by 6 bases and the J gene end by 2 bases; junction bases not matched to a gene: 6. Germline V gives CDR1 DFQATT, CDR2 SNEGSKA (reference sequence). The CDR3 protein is CSARTSGPYNEQFF. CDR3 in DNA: TGCAGTGCCCGTACTAGCGGTCCCTACAATGAGCAGTTCTTC.

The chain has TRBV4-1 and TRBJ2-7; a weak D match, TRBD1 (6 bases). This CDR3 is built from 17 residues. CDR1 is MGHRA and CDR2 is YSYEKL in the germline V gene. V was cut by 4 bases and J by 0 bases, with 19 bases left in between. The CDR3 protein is CASSLGPPTGSSYEQYF. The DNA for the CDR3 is TGCGCCAGCAGCCTCGGACCCCCAACAGGGAGCTCCTACGAGCAGTACTTC.

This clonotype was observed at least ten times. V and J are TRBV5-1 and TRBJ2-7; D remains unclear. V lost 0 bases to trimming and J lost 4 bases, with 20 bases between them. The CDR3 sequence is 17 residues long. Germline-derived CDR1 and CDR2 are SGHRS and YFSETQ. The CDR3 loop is CASSLVIGSYRTYEQYF. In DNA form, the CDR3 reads TGCGCCAGCAGCTTGGTCATAGGGTCATATCGGACGTACGAGCAGTACTTC.